Sequencing of this T cell receptor beta chain was carried out in a study of T cells expressing NK-cell markers (dated by TCRdb to about 2020). At the level of the whole study: TCR beta-chain repertoires were profiled in sorted CD3+CD56+NKG2C+, CD3+CD56+NKG2C- and CD3+CD56-NKG2C+ T-cell subsets from several donors. Of the eight sequenced donors, seven were found to be HCMV-seropositive and one was found to be HCMV-seronegative. Sequencing of the libraries produced 2 x 150 bp reads on Illumina HiSeq 2000/2500, MiSeq or NextSeq. All eight donors whose samples were sequenced were randomly selected healthy volunteers, three of them men and five women.

HCMV serostatus was determined by detecting HCMV-specific IgG in serum with a commercial ELISA kit. Peripheral blood mononuclear cells were isolated from blood by Ficoll density gradient centrifugation. What the work shows at the level of the full study, not this receptor alone: In six donors, the dominant CD3+CD56+NKG2C+ clonotypes were among the top 10 CD8+ clonotypes and accounted for roughly 1.0-7.5% of CD8+ T cells. It remained unclear whether the expanded NKG2C-expressing T cell clones were specific for HCMV antigens. Those dominant clonotypes were again the most abundant among CD3+CD56-NKG2C+ cells in four donors, at about 25-65%.

Of note for this clonotype: Which antigen it targets is not known.

Per the germline V gene, SGHDN is the CDR1 and FVKESK is the CDR2. From its cysteine to its phenylalanine, the CDR3 spans 17 amino acids. DNA is not on record. The reads were generated on an Illumina HiSeq 2000. TCR beta cDNA libraries were made by 5'RACE template switching that added a universal primer site and unique molecular identifiers. Priming for cDNA synthesis came from the TCR beta constant segment, and two successive PCR amplification steps followed. In the paper's pipeline: MIGEC was used to demultiplex reads and group the reads by UMI, and MiTCR was used to assemble and quantify clonotypes. Only TCR cDNA sequences supported by at least two reads were kept to exclude erroneous sequences. The tcR package was used for downstream repertoire analysis, with clonotypes matched between fractions based on CDR3 nucleotide sequence plus V segment. VDJmatch was used to annotate antigen specificity against VDJdb, with one amino acid substitution allowed in CDR3. After TCRdb reprocessed the reads, each CDR3 protein sequence was kept as one row, without DNA. The V and J calls come from TCRdb's annotation, not from the publication. This sample's clone table shows about 550,000 distinct CDR3 sequences. The top ten hold approximately 3.6% of the sample.

This chain is built from TRBV14 and TRBJ1-6; there is no DNA to check the TCRdb D call of TRBD1. Material for sequencing was blood T cells: a sorted CD56 or NKG2C T cell subset, CD4+ or CD8+ T cells, or bulk PBMC T cells (not recorded which). This TCR came from a man between 18 and 35 years old in good health. Donor details come from another sample of the same person, matched by shared clones. The CDR3 here reads CASSRATGQANNSPLHF. The full variable domain, with segments outside the CDR3 supplied by the reference TRBV14 and TRBJ1-6 proteins, appears as EAGVTQFPSHSVIEKGQTVTLRCDPISGHDNLYWYRRVMGKEIKFLLHFVKESKQDESGMPNNRFLAERTGGTYSTLKVQPAELEDSGVYFCASSRATGQANNSPLHFGNGTRLTVT.